This entry concerns a single T cell receptor (beta chain). The DNA is omitted, as the CDR3 cannot be located on it reliably, and the CDR3 follows TCRdb's listing. The template for TCR beta VDJ and CDR3 sequence profiling was genomic DNA. A single record per CDR3 protein comes from TCRdb applying MiXCR to the reads. The profile shows around 430,000 distinct CDR3 sequences, about a third of them singletons. CDR1 and CDR2 from the germline V gene are MGHDK and SYGVNS. Counting both end residues, the CDR3 totals 16 amino acids. Before being chosen for sequencing, patients had shown CD8+CD57+ cell expansion by flow cytometry. The data are from a study of CD8+CD57+ T cells in acquired aplastic anemia. Study at large: Isolated CD4+ and CD8+ cells, once sorted, yielded DNA averaging around 2.9 ug.

The chain employs TRBV25-1 and TRBJ1-5; no check of the table's D call, TRBD1, against the DNA was made. This TCR derives from a human donor with aplastic anemia. Sequencing used sorted CD4+, CD8+, or CD8+CD57+ T cells (not recorded which) from PBMCs. The chain's CDR3 is CACSARDWASRQPQHF.